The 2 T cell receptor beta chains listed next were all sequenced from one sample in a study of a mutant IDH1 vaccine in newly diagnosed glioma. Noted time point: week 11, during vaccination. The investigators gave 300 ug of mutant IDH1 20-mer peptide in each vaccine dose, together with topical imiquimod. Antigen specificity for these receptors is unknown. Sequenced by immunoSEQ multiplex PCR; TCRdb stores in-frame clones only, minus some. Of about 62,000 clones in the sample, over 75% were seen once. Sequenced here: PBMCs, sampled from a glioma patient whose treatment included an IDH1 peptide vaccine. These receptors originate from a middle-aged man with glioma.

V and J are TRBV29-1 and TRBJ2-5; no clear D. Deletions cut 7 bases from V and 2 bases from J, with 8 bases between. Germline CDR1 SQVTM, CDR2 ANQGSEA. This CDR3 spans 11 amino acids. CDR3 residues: CSGAEQETQYF. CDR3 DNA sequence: TGCAGCGGGGCGGAACAAGAGACCCAGTACTTC. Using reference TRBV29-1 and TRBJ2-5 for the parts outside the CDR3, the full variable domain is SAVISQKPSRDICQRGTSLTIQCQVDSQVTMMFWYRQQPGQSLTLIATANQGSEATYESGFVIDKFPISRPNLTFSTLTVSNMSPEDSSIYLCSGAEQETQYFGPGTRLLVL.

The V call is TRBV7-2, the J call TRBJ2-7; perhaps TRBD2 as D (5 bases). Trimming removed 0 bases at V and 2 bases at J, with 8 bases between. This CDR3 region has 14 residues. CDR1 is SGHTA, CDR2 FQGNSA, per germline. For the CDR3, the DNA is TGTGCCAGCAGCTTAGCCGACGGGACCTACGAGCAGTACTTC. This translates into CASSLADGTYEQYF.